This entry concerns a single T cell receptor (beta chain). The target antigen is unknown. This specimen belongs to a study of siplizumab effects on memory and regulatory T cells. Study-wide findings and caveats: With siplizumab, Treg-derived clones averaged approximately 69% of mappable alloreactive CD4+ clones, versus 26.9% in controls. To unstimulated subsets, only a minor fraction of alloreactive clones could be mapped. In siplizumab cultures, the suppressive function of proliferating Tregs remained unconfirmed.

Assays were performed on 10^5 or so TCR templates per sample. Generated by immunoSEQ multiplex PCR, the TCRdb table keeps only in-frame clones and is missing some. The sample has approximately 100,000 clones; more than 90% are singletons. This CDR3 contains 14 residues. Germline-derived CDR1 and CDR2 are LNHDA and SQIVND (reference sequence). Trimming removed 5 bases at V and 3 bases at J, with 14 bases between. The sample was CD4+ T cells sorted from blood. The receptor's source is a human donor in good health. Some clones in this sample may be carry-over from other donors' samples. The V gene is TRBV19, the J gene TRBJ2-7, with D tentatively TRBD1 (5 bases). CDR3 in DNA: TGTGCCAGTAGTCCCCAAATCAGGGACTACGAGCAGTACTTC. This translates into CASSPQIRDYEQYF.